This T cell receptor beta chain came from a study of T cells expressing NK-cell markers. Turning to the study itself: HCMV serostatus: most of the eight sequenced donors positive, one negative.

One entry per CDR3 protein, without DNA, is what TCRdb gives after re-calling the 5' RACE reads. This repertoire includes almost 450,000 distinct CDR3 sequences. Material: blood T cells: a sorted CD56 or NKG2C T cell subset, CD4+ or CD8+ T cells, or bulk PBMC T cells (not recorded which). This sequence originates from a woman between 18 and 75 years old in good health.

CDR3 loop: CASSSPGQVSGEQFF. This chain joins TRBV5-4 and TRBJ2-1; TCRdb indicates TRBD1, and absent DNA this call remains unverified. Germline V gene sequence: CDR1 SGHNT, CDR2 YYREEE (reference sequence). This CDR3 comprises 15 residues.